The clone carrying this T cell receptor beta chain turned up a few times. Its cognate antigen is unknown. Germline values: CDR1 SQVTM, CDR2 ANQGSEA. The CDR3 loop spans 13 amino acids. Trimming shortened V by 5 bases and J by 5 bases, and 12 bases separated the two germline ends. To make TCR beta libraries, researchers used iRepertoire HTBI primers and Arm-PCR of CDR3 regions. TCRdb redid the calling of the multiplex PCR reads with MiXCR, one entry per CDR3 protein. This table holds approximately 470,000 distinct CDR3 sequences, less than 25% found once. The time point is: persistent/refractory GD, antithyroid drugs over 5 years with positive TRAb. Extracted PBMC RNA gave rise to the TCR library. This entry comes from a study of regulatory T cells in long-lasting Graves disease. Study-level points and caveats: Under persistent disease, TRBV28, TRBJ1-2 and TRBJ2-5 were used preferentially.

Material: peripheral blood mononuclear cells (PBMCs), obtained when the disease was refractory, from a patient treated with antithyroid drugs. J is TRBJ2-2 and V is TRBV29-1, with D perhaps matching TRBD1 or TRBD2 (7 bases each). The source of this sequence is a female donor with Graves disease. CDR3 DNA: TGCAGCGTTCGGCAGGGGGGGACCGGGGAGCTGTTTTTT. Encoded protein: CSVRQGGTGELFF.